The following is a TCR beta chain sequence with its context. The germline CDR1 and CDR2 sequences are SQVTM and ANQGSEA. The CDR3 contains 14 residues. V lost 7 bases, J lost 1 base, and 16 bases lay in between. Participant-reported clinical history was the basis for cohort assignment. Someone with COVID-19 had been met by exposed participants within 2 weeks before study entry. The data were obtained in a study of blood T cell repertoires in COVID-19. Sequencing was performed with immunoSEQ multiplex PCR; in TCRdb, only in-frame clones are kept and a portion is missing. The repertoire holds a few hundred thousand clones, with 80% to 90% as singletons.

V usage is TRBV29-1 and J usage is TRBJ1-1; D is possibly TRBD1 (6 bases). Sequenced input: PBMCs or T cells enriched from blood (not recorded which). This TCR came from a woman aged 30 to 39 who had been exposed to COVID-19. CDR3 loop: CSAKWDIQNTEAFF. The CDR3 nucleotides are TGCAGCGCTAAATGGGACATCCAGAACACTGAAGCTTTCTTT.